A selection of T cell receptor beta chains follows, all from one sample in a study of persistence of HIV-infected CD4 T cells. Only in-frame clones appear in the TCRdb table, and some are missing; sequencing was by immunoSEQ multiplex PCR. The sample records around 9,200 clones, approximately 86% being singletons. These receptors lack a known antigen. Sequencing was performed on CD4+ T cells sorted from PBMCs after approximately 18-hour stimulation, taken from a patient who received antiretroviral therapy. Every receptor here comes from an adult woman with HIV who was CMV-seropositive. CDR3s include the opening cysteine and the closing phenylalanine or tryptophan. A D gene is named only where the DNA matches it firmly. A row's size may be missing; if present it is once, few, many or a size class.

CDR3 protein: CASSPPPQIGGTSNQPQHF
CDR3 DNA: TGTGCCAGCAGTCCGCCCCCCCAAATAGGGGGCACGAGCAATCAGCCCCAGCATTTT
clone size: NA
J gene: TRBJ1-5
V gene: TRBV6-2/TRBV6-3
D gene: TRBD1

CDR3 protein: CASSSRVAANTEAFF
CDR3 DNA: TGTGCCAGCAGCTCAAGAGTAGCAGCAAACACTGAAGCTTTCTTT
clone size: NA
J gene: TRBJ1-1
V gene: TRBV7-8
D gene: NA

CDR3 protein: CASSSGLGNTEAFF
CDR3 DNA: TGTGCCAGCAGTTCTGGCTTGGGGAACACTGAAGCTTTCTTT
clone size: NA
J gene: TRBJ1-1
V gene: TRBV6-2/TRBV6-3
D gene: NA

CDR3 protein: CASSLLGASTEAFF
CDR3 DNA: TGCGCCAGCAGCTTGCTGGGGGCAAGCACTGAAGCTTTCTTT
clone size: NA
J gene: TRBJ1-1
V gene: TRBV5-1
D gene: NA

CDR3 protein: CASSQDIGTGYGYTF
CDR3 DNA: TGCGCCAGCAGCCAAGATATCGGGACAGGGTATGGCTACACCTTC
clone size: NA
J gene: TRBJ1-2
V gene: TRBV4-3
D gene: TRBD1

CDR3 protein: CASSLVQYNSPLHF
CDR3 DNA: TGTGCCAGCAGCTTAGTCCAGTATAATTCACCCCTCCACTTT
clone size: NA
J gene: TRBJ1-6
V gene: TRBV7-9
D gene: NA

CDR3 protein: CASSLGLLAGGQQETQYF
CDR3 DNA: TGTGCCAGCAGCCTGGGACTGCTAGCGGGGGGGCAGCAAGAGACCCAGTACTTC
clone size: NA
J gene: TRBJ2-5
V gene: TRBV7-2
D gene: TRBD2

CDR3 protein: CASSPTGFPDQPQHF
CDR3 DNA: TGTGCCAGCAGCCCAACAGGGTTCCCAGATCAGCCCCAGCATTTT
clone size: NA
J gene: TRBJ1-5
V gene: TRBV9
D gene: NA

CDR3 protein: CAWRKQGLNTEAFF
CDR3 DNA: TGTGCCTGGAGGAAACAGGGATTGAACACTGAAGCTTTCTTT
clone size: NA
J gene: TRBJ1-1
V gene: TRBV30
D gene: NA

CDR3 protein: CASRHWNTEAFF
CDR3 DNA: TGTGCCAGCCGACATTGGAACACTGAAGCTTTCTTT
clone size: NA
J gene: TRBJ1-1
V gene: TRBV19
D gene: NA

CDR3 protein: CASSSQTGYGYTF
CDR3 DNA: TGTGCCAGCAGTTCGCAGACAGGCTATGGCTACACCTTC
clone size: NA
J gene: TRBJ1-2
V gene: TRBV6-5
D gene: NA

CDR3 protein: CASSSDGMKNTEAFF
CDR3 DNA: TGTGCCAGCAGCTCAGACGGTATGAAGAACACTGAAGCTTTCTTT
clone size: NA
J gene: TRBJ1-1
V gene: TRBV7-8
D gene: NA

CDR3 protein: CASSYSQGRAEAFF
CDR3 DNA: TGTGCCAGCAGTTACTCGCAGGGGAGGGCTGAAGCTTTCTTT
clone size: NA
J gene: TRBJ1-1
V gene: TRBV6-2/TRBV6-3
D gene: NA

CDR3 protein: CASRMIRNTEAFF
CDR3 DNA: TGTGCCAGCAGGATGATTAGGAACACTGAAGCTTTCTTT
clone size: NA
J gene: TRBJ1-1
V gene: TRBV2
D gene: NA

CDR3 protein: CASSSGTRVGEQYF
CDR3 DNA: TGCGCCAGCAGTTCCGGGACTAGAGTTGGGGAGCAGTACTTC
clone size: NA
J gene: TRBJ2-7
V gene: TRBV10-2
D gene: TRBD2

CDR3 protein: CASSLRTSVSNEQFF
CDR3 DNA: TGTGCCAGCAGCTTGCGGACTAGCGTTTCCAATGAGCAGTTCTTC
clone size: NA
J gene: TRBJ2-1
V gene: TRBV5-5
D gene: TRBD2

CDR3 protein: CASSESRLAGEREQFF
CDR3 DNA: TGCGCCAGCAGTGAGTCTAGACTAGCGGGAGAACGTGAGCAGTTCTTC
clone size: once
J gene: TRBJ2-1
V gene: TRBV10-1
D gene: TRBD2

CDR3 protein: CASSPPSVNTEAFF
CDR3 DNA: TGTGCCAGCTCACCACCATCGGTGAACACTGAAGCTTTCTTT
clone size: NA
J gene: TRBJ1-1
V gene: TRBV18
D gene: NA

CDR3 protein: CASRVGRLNEKLFF
CDR3 DNA: TGTGCCAGCAGGGTCGGCAGACTTAATGAAAAACTGTTTTTT
clone size: NA
J gene: TRBJ1-4
V gene: TRBV28
D gene: NA

CDR3 protein: CASSWGEVGEQYF
CDR3 DNA: TGTGCCAGCAGCTGGGGGGAAGTGGGCGAGCAGTACTTC
clone size: NA
J gene: TRBJ2-7
V gene: TRBV5-5
D gene: NA

CDR3 protein: CASSLETGSNEQFF
CDR3 DNA: TGCGCCAGCAGCTTGGAGACAGGGTCCAATGAGCAGTTCTTC
clone size: NA
J gene: TRBJ2-1
V gene: TRBV5-1
D gene: TRBD1

CDR3 protein: CASSQDIEVRDNQPQHF
CDR3 DNA: TGCGCCAGCAGCCAAGATATTGAGGTACGAGACAATCAGCCCCAGCATTTT
clone size: NA
J gene: TRBJ1-5
V gene: TRBV4-3
D gene: NA

CDR3 protein: CASSSGGKYNEQFF
CDR3 DNA: TGTGCCAGTAGCTCAGGGGGCAAATACAATGAGCAGTTCTTC
clone size: NA
J gene: TRBJ2-1
V gene: TRBV19
D gene: TRBD1

CDR3 protein: CATSDGAGSAGETEAFF
CDR3 DNA: TGTGCCACCAGTGATGGGGCAGGGTCGGCGGGTGAGACTGAAGCTTTCTTT
clone size: NA
J gene: TRBJ1-1
V gene: TRBV24-1
D gene: NA

CDR3 protein: CASSYSNRGEAFF
CDR3 DNA: TGTGCCAGCAGCTATTCCAATCGGGGTGAAGCTTTCTTT
clone size: NA
J gene: TRBJ1-1
V gene: TRBV7-2
D gene: NA

CDR3 protein: CASSLAGTSSTDTQYF
CDR3 DNA: TGCGCCAGCAGCTTGGCTGGGACTAGCAGTACAGATACGCAGTATTTT
clone size: NA
J gene: TRBJ2-3
V gene: TRBV5-1
D gene: TRBD2

CDR3 protein: CASSFAGVPPYEQYF
CDR3 DNA: TGTGCCAGCAGCTTCGCGGGAGTTCCCCCCTACGAGCAGTACTTC
clone size: NA
J gene: TRBJ2-7
V gene: TRBV5-4
D gene: TRBD2

CDR3 protein: CASSPDRERQPQHF
CDR3 DNA: TGTGCCAGCAGTCCCGACAGGGAAAGGCAGCCCCAGCATTTT
clone size: NA
J gene: TRBJ1-5
V gene: TRBV2
D gene: TRBD1

CDR3 protein: CASSLVSGSTEAFF
CDR3 DNA: TGTGCCAGCAGCTTGGTCTCGGGAAGCACTGAAGCTTTCTTT
clone size: NA
J gene: TRBJ1-1
V gene: TRBV5-6
D gene: NA

CDR3 protein: CTSKDRDTGELFF
CDR3 DNA: TGTACCAGCAAGGACAGGGACACCGGGGAGCTGTTTTTT
clone size: NA
J gene: TRBJ2-2
V gene: TRBV2
D gene: TRBD1

CDR3 protein: CASSLTGTDAYEQYF
CDR3 DNA: TGTGCCAGCAGCTTAACCGGGACAGACGCCTACGAGCAGTACTTC
clone size: NA
J gene: TRBJ2-7
V gene: TRBV5-8
D gene: TRBD1

CDR3 protein: CASSGLGQGANTEAFF
CDR3 DNA: TGTGCCAGCTCAGGCCTAGGACAGGGTGCGAACACTGAAGCTTTCTTT
clone size: NA
J gene: TRBJ1-1
V gene: TRBV18
D gene: TRBD1

CDR3 protein: CASSTGRARYGYTF
CDR3 DNA: TGTGCCAGCAGTACAGGGCGTGCGAGATATGGCTACACCTTC
clone size: NA
J gene: TRBJ1-2
V gene: TRBV28
D gene: NA

CDR3 protein: CASSLGTGGVNQPQHF
CDR3 DNA: TGTGCCAGCAGCTTGGGGACAGGGGGCGTGAATCAGCCCCAGCATTTT
clone size: few
J gene: TRBJ1-5
V gene: TRBV11-1
D gene: TRBD1

CDR3 protein: CASGVGQFYEQYF
CDR3 DNA: TGTGCCAGCGGGGTTGGACAGTTCTACGAGCAGTACTTC
clone size: NA
J gene: TRBJ2-7
V gene: TRBV2
D gene: NA

CDR3 protein: CASSEYGTATNEKLFF
CDR3 DNA: TGTGCCAGCAGTGAATATGGGACGGCAACTAATGAAAAACTGTTTTTT
clone size: NA
J gene: TRBJ1-4
V gene: TRBV2
D gene: NA

CDR3 protein: CASSLTAAGAYNEQFF
CDR3 DNA: TGTGCCAGCAGCTTAACAGCGGCGGGTGCCTACAATGAGCAGTTCTTC
clone size: NA
J gene: TRBJ2-1
V gene: TRBV7-3
D gene: NA

CDR3 protein: CASSPGYSEADTQYF
CDR3 DNA: TGTGCCAGCAGCCCCGGATATAGCGAGGCCGATACGCAGTATTTT
clone size: once
J gene: TRBJ2-3
V gene: TRBV2
D gene: NA